The rows below give T cell receptor beta chains drawn from one sample of a study of blood T cell repertoires in COVID-19. Profiling relied on immunoSEQ multiplex PCR, and the TCRdb table lists in-frame clones only, not all of them. The profile shows roughly 240,000 clones, over 80% of them singletons. Sequenced material: peripheral blood. Every receptor here comes from a man in his sixties who had recovered from COVID-19. Each CDR3 is given with its conserved first and last residue. Fields, in order: clone size, J gene, D gene, V gene, CDR3 DNA, CDR3 protein. D genes are given only for firm matches. Rows may omit the clone size; those that give it use once, few, many or a size class.

abundance: -
j_gene: TRBJ1-1
d_gene: -
v_gene: TRBV5-1
CDR3nt: TGCGCCAGCAGCTATGACAACGGGGGGAACACTGAAGCTTTCTTT
CDR3aa: CASSYDNGGNTEAFF

abundance: -
j_gene: TRBJ2-7
d_gene: -
v_gene: TRBV4-1
CDR3nt: TGCGCCAGCAGCCAACCCACAGGAGAAAGCTCCTACGAGCAGTACTTC
CDR3aa: CASSQPTGESSYEQYF

abundance: -
j_gene: TRBJ2-7
d_gene: -
v_gene: TRBV27
CDR3nt: TGTGCCAGCAGTTTATCTTCATTTTACGAGCAGTACTTC
CDR3aa: CASSLSSFYEQYF

abundance: -
j_gene: TRBJ1-1
d_gene: TRBD1
v_gene: TRBV7-8
CDR3nt: TGTGCCAGCAGAAATACAGGGGACTACACTGAAGCTTTCTTT
CDR3aa: CASRNTGDYTEAFF

abundance: -
j_gene: TRBJ2-1
d_gene: -
v_gene: TRBV2
CDR3nt: TGTGCCAGCAGTGGCGGCTCCGCTGAGCAGTTCTTC
CDR3aa: CASSGGSAEQFF

abundance: -
j_gene: TRBJ2-7
d_gene: TRBD1
v_gene: TRBV5-1
CDR3nt: TGCGCCAGCAGCTTGACAGGGGGGAACGAGCAGTACTTC
CDR3aa: CASSLTGGNEQYF

abundance: -
j_gene: TRBJ2-7
d_gene: TRBD1
v_gene: TRBV19
CDR3nt: TGTGCCAGTAGTATAGGCGCAGGGACAGCCACCTACGAGCAGTACTTC
CDR3aa: CASSIGAGTATYEQYF

abundance: once
j_gene: TRBJ2-1
d_gene: TRBD2
v_gene: TRBV2
CDR3nt: TGTGCCAGCAGTGAGCTAGCGGGAGTCAGTAATGAGCAGTTCTTC
CDR3aa: CASSELAGVSNEQFF

abundance: few
j_gene: TRBJ2-5
d_gene: TRBD2
v_gene: TRBV11-2
CDR3nt: TGTGCCAGCAGCTTAGATTCCGGTCTAGCGGGTGGAGAGACCCAGTACTTC
CDR3aa: CASSLDSGLAGGETQYF

abundance: once
j_gene: TRBJ1-1
d_gene: TRBD1
v_gene: TRBV2
CDR3nt: TGTGCCAGCACCACCGTAAGGACAGGGTCGAACACTGAAGCTTTCTTT
CDR3aa: CASTTVRTGSNTEAFF

abundance: -
j_gene: TRBJ1-4
d_gene: -
v_gene: TRBV25-1
CDR3nt: TGTGCCAGCAGTGTCGGGGGGGCCAACCTAAAAGAAAAACTGTTTTTT
CDR3aa: CASSVGGANLKEKLFF

abundance: -
j_gene: TRBJ1-3
d_gene: -
v_gene: TRBV30
CDR3nt: TGTGCCTGGAGTTATGGGGGACTTGGAAACACCATATATTTT
CDR3aa: CAWSYGGLGNTIYF

abundance: -
j_gene: TRBJ2-5
d_gene: TRBD1
v_gene: TRBV5-1
CDR3nt: TGCGCCAGCAGCCAACAGGGGCCAGGGACCCAGTACTTC
CDR3aa: CASSQQGPGTQYF

abundance: -
j_gene: TRBJ1-2
d_gene: TRBD1
v_gene: TRBV7-9
CDR3nt: TGTGCCAGCAGCCGTCCCGGGACAGGGATGCTGGGCTACACCTTC
CDR3aa: CASSRPGTGMLGYTF

abundance: -
j_gene: TRBJ2-7
d_gene: -
v_gene: TRBV11-2
CDR3nt: TGTGCCAGCAGCCTGAGGGGGGGGGCAACCTACGAGCAGTACTTC
CDR3aa: CASSLRGGATYEQYF

abundance: -
j_gene: TRBJ2-1
d_gene: TRBD2
v_gene: TRBV5-1
CDR3nt: TGCGCCAGCAGCCCGACTAGCGGTAACAATGAGCAGTTCTTC
CDR3aa: CASSPTSGNNEQFF

abundance: -
j_gene: TRBJ2-3
d_gene: TRBD1
v_gene: TRBV7-3
CDR3nt: TGTGCCAGCAGCTTAAAAGGGGGCTCAAGTAGCACAGATACGCAGTATTTT
CDR3aa: CASSLKGGSSSTDTQYF

abundance: -
j_gene: TRBJ1-1
d_gene: TRBD1
v_gene: TRBV10-3
CDR3nt: TGTGCCATCAGTCAGATACAGGGGGCGCCTTTTGGGAACACTGAAGCTTTCTTT
CDR3aa: CAISQIQGAPFGNTEAFF

abundance: -
j_gene: TRBJ2-1
d_gene: -
v_gene: TRBV15
CDR3nt: TGTGCCACCAGCAGAGATTCTCGGTATGAGCAGTTCTTC
CDR3aa: CATSRDSRYEQFF

abundance: -
j_gene: TRBJ2-7
d_gene: TRBD2
v_gene: TRBV6-5
CDR3nt: TGTGCCAGCAGTTACGGGGCGGGGGACCGGTCCGAGCAGTACTTC
CDR3aa: CASSYGAGDRSEQYF

abundance: once
j_gene: TRBJ2-2
d_gene: TRBD2
v_gene: TRBV11-2
CDR3nt: TGTGCCAGCAGCCCTCGGGGGGGAGGGACCGGGGAGCTGTTTTTT
CDR3aa: CASSPRGGGTGELFF

abundance: -
j_gene: TRBJ2-7
d_gene: TRBD2
v_gene: TRBV7-2
CDR3nt: TGTGCCAGCAGTACTAGCGGATCCTACGAGCAGTACTTC
CDR3aa: CASSTSGSYEQYF

abundance: -
j_gene: TRBJ1-6
d_gene: -
v_gene: TRBV5-6
CDR3nt: TGTGCCAGCAGCTTGGCAGGGGATAATTCACCCCTCCACTTT
CDR3aa: CASSLAGDNSPLHF

abundance: -
j_gene: TRBJ2-1
d_gene: -
v_gene: TRBV5-1
CDR3nt: TGCGCCAGCAGCTTGGCCCCAGGGGGGAGCTCCTACAATGAGCAGTTCTTC
CDR3aa: CASSLAPGGSSYNEQFF

abundance: -
j_gene: TRBJ2-2
d_gene: -
v_gene: TRBV21-1
CDR3nt: TGTGCCAGCAGATCCGGGACAGGGGGTCGGACCGGGGAGCTGTTTTTT
CDR3aa: CASRSGTGGRTGELFF

abundance: few
j_gene: TRBJ1-5
d_gene: TRBD1
v_gene: TRBV19
CDR3nt: TGTGCCAGTAGCAGGGGACAGGGTAACAATCAGCCCCAGCATTTT
CDR3aa: CASSRGQGNNQPQHF

abundance: -
j_gene: TRBJ1-5
d_gene: TRBD1
v_gene: TRBV19
CDR3nt: TGTGCCAGTAGTATCGACAGGGGGATCAATCAGCCCCAGCATTTT
CDR3aa: CASSIDRGINQPQHF